This paragraph reports one T cell receptor (beta chain). This specimen belongs to a study of control samples from healthy donors and cancer patients. Clones were sequenced by immunoSEQ multiplex PCR, and TCRdb holds only the in-frame ones, with some missing. The sample has about 42,000 clones, roughly 83% seen once. From germline, CDR1 is SQVTM and CDR2 ANQGSEA. CDR3 size: 17 residues. V lost 7 bases to trimming and J lost 7 bases; unmatched junction nucleotides: 17. The V and J genes are TRBV29-1 and TRBJ2-4; 12 nucleotides agree with TRBD1. The sequencing input was blood. The source is a man aged 55 to 70 in good health. The CDR3 sequence is CSASVIPGQGALNIQYF. As DNA, the CDR3 is TGCAGCGCCTCGGTGATTCCGGGACAGGGGGCATTGAACATTCAGTACTTC. The full variable domain, with the rest looked up from reference TRBV29-1 and TRBJ2-4, is SAVISQKPSRDICQRGTSLTIQCQVDSQVTMMFWYRQQPGQSLTLIATANQGSEATYESGFVIDKFPISRPNLTFSTLTVSNMSPEDSSIYLCSASVIPGQGALNIQYFGAGTRLSVL.